The 32 T cell receptor beta chains listed next were all sequenced from one sample in a study of identical twins. MiXCR, applied by TCRdb to the 5' RACE reads, yields one record per CDR3 protein. Found here are roughly 700,000 distinct CDR3 sequences, around 8.3% of them singletons; the top ten hold 0.98%. The sample also formed part of further work on yellow fever vaccine responses in identical twins.

Sequences were obtained from PBMCs. All receptors come from a woman aged 18-29 years in good health.

The DNA for the CDR3 is TGTGCCAGCAGTCCGTTCCAGGGCAGCACAGATACGCAGTATTTT. This gives the protein CASSPFQGSTDTQYF. This chain uses TRBV12-3 or TRBV12-4 with TRBJ2-3; TRBD1 is a possible D gene (5 bases). The germline V and J ends were trimmed by 5 bases and 0 bases, with 12 bases remaining between them. The CDR3 is 15 residues long.

The sample holds a few counts of this clonotype. Here the CDR3 reads CASSQDARAQGEQYF. The CDR3 DNA follows: TGTGCCAGCAGCCAAGATGCCCGGGCCCAAGGCGAGCAGTACTTC. This sequence joins TRBV3-1 and TRBJ2-7; D uncertain. Germline V gene data show CDR1 as LGHDT and CDR2 as YNNKEL (reference sequence). V lost 0 bases to trimming and J lost 6 bases, with 15 bases between them. The CDR3 spans 15 residues.

This clonotype was found many times. This chain connects TRBV6-5 to TRBJ1-2; TRBD1 matches at 9 bases. The CDR3 length is 15 residues. Germline V CDR1 and CDR2: MNHEY, SVGAGI. V was pared by 4 bases and J by 2 bases, with 5 bases of the junction left unmatched. The DNA of the CDR3 is TGTGCCAGCAGTTCATGGGGACAGGGCAACTATGGCTACACCTTC. Its translation: CASSSWGQGNYGYTF.

Here the CDR3 reads CSASGTGGEGSNQPQHF. CDR3 nucleotides: TGCAGTGCTTCCGGGACAGGGGGCGAGGGAAGTAATCAGCCCCAGCATTTT. This chain links TRBV20-1 with TRBJ1-5; TRBD1 aligns across 12 bases. CDR1 DFQATT and CDR2 SNEGSKA come from the germline V gene (reference sequence). The V segment lost 5 bases and the J segment 4 bases; nucleotides outside the gene matches: 12. The CDR3 totals 17 residues.

There are many counts of this clonotype. The chain combines TRBV7-2 with TRBJ2-1, with D possibly being TRBD2 (6 bases). This CDR3 contains 16 residues. V was cut by 4 bases and J by 0 bases, with 13 bases left in between. CDR1 is SGHTA and CDR2 is FQGNSA in the germline V gene. CDR3: CASSSVAGSSYNEQFF. The CDR3, as DNA: TGTGCCAGCAGCTCGGTGGCGGGGAGCTCCTACAATGAGCAGTTCTTC.

This clonotype was recorded a few times. The chain is built from TRBV4-3 and TRBJ2-7; 8 bases match TRBD2. Germline CDR1 is LGHNA and CDR2 is YSLEER. CDR3 size: 17 residues. J was trimmed by 2 bases and V by 0 bases; bases with no gene match: 9. In DNA, the CDR3 is TGCGCCAGCAGCCAAGATGCGTTGGGACTAGGGACCTACGAGCAGTACTTC. This codes for CASSQDALGLGTYEQYF.

CDR3 nucleotide sequence: TGTGCCAGCAGTACGGCGACTAGCGGGGGAGATACGCAGTATTTT. Residues: CASSTATSGGDTQYF. The genes are TRBV28 and TRBJ2-3, with TRBD2 identical over 12 bases. V lost 5 bases, J lost 5 bases, and 5 bases stayed unmatched. CDR1 MDHEN and CDR2 SYDVKM come from the germline V gene. The CDR3 is 15 residues long.

For the CDR3, the DNA is TGTGCCAGCAGTCCACGCCTAGCGGGAGGGCCGGGTACGCAGTATTTT. Amino acids: CASSPRLAGGPGTQYF. This chain uses TRBV27 with TRBJ2-3; 12 positions match TRBD2. There are 16 residues in the CDR3. V lost 5 bases to trimming and J lost 8 bases; unmatched junction nucleotides: 11. From germline, CDR1 is MNHEY and CDR2 SMNVEV (reference sequence).

The sample holds a few counts of this clonotype. The rearrangement links TRBV28 to TRBJ2-7; D gene unclear. Germline CDR1 and CDR2: MDHEN and SYDVKM. The CDR3 has 13 residues. Between the trimmed V and J ends, which lost 8 bases and 2 bases, there was a span of 13 bases. The CDR3 spells CASEPRFPYEQYF. DNA of the CDR3: TGTGCCAGCGAACCCCGGTTCCCCTACGAGCAGTACTTC.

This clonotype was picked up a small number of times. This sequence joins TRBV20-1 and TRBJ2-1; 7 nucleotides agree with TRBD1. CDR1 is DFQATT, CDR2 SNEGSKA, per germline (reference sequence). This CDR3 region has 14 residues. Trimming at V came to 3 bases and at J to 0 bases, leaving 2 bases not matched to a gene. The CDR3 spells CSASGTVSYNEQFF. CDR3 DNA sequence: TGCAGTGCTAGTGGGACAGTCTCCTACAATGAGCAGTTCTTC.

This chain links TRBV5-7 with TRBJ2-1; no definite D call. TRBV5-7 is an ORF, and what it does is uncertain. The CDR3 sequence is 13 residues long. Trimming cost V 7 bases and J 10 bases, with 18 bases left between them. In nucleotides, the CDR3 is TGTGCCAGCGGCCCTGGTCTCCTCTCCGAGCAGTTCTTC. Its translation is CASGPGLLSEQFF.

At least ten counts were recorded for this clonotype. V gene TRBV4-3 combines with J gene TRBJ2-2, with D possibly matching TRBD1 (6 bases). Trimming cost V 2 bases and J 3 bases, with 10 bases left between them. In germline, CDR1 is LGHNA, CDR2 YSLEER. CDR3 length equals 15 residues. CDR3 protein: CASSQRGMDTGELFF. The CDR3 nucleotides are TGCGCCAGCAGCCAAAGGGGGATGGACACCGGGGAGCTGTTTTTT.

This clonotype occurred many times. The rearrangement joins TRBV20-1 to TRBJ2-3; the match to TRBD2 covers 12 bases. The trim removed 2 bases at V and 8 bases at J, leaving 14 bases unmatched. In germline, CDR1 is DFQATT, CDR2 SNEGSKA (reference sequence). CDR3 length: 17 residues. The DNA for the CDR3 is TGCAGTGCTAGAAAAACCTCGACTAGCGGGAGTGCCGGTACGCAGTATTTT. Residues: CSARKTSTSGSAGTQYF.

In this sample, this clonotype turned up many times. V is TRBV12-3 or TRBV12-4 and J is TRBJ2-6, with TRBD1 identical over 7 bases. The V gene end was trimmed by 6 bases and the J gene end by 0 bases; junction bases not matched to a gene: 2. The CDR3 is 15 amino acids. CDR3 sequence (DNA): TGTGCCAGCAGCCCAGGGGGCTCTGGGGCCAACGTCCTGACTTTC. Amino acid sequence: CASSPGGSGANVLTF.

This clonotype was found a few times. The V gene is TRBV5-6, the J gene TRBJ1-1, with D uncertain. V shed 3 bases and J shed 5 bases, with 17 bases lying between them. The CDR3 contains 15 residues. Germline V lookup: CDR1 SGHDT, CDR2 YYEEEE. This CDR3 reads CASSWRVSLGTEAFF. DNA of the CDR3: TGTGCCAGCAGCTGGAGGGTCTCCCTAGGGACTGAAGCTTTCTTT.

This clonotype was seen repeatedly, ten times or more. The J gene is TRBJ2-5, the V gene TRBV20-1, with D unclear. The germline V gene has CDR1 DFQATT and CDR2 SNEGSKA (reference sequence). V lost 2 bases, J lost 9 bases, and 10 bases lay in between. CDR3 length: 11 residues. DNA for the CDR3: TGCAGTGCTAGATCCTCAGGCCCCCAGTACTTC. This translates into CSARSSGPQYF.

This clonotype was counted only a few times. The chain employs TRBV5-1 and TRBJ2-7; no reliable D call. The CDR3 covers 13 residues. V was cut by 4 bases and J by 1 base, with 9 bases left in between. Germline V gives CDR1 SGHRS, CDR2 YFSETQ. The CDR3 DNA reads TGCGCCAGCAGCACAGCCGGGTCCTACGAGCAGTACTTC. Protein sequence: CASSTAGSYEQYF. Full variable domain (missing parts from reference TRBV5-1 and TRBJ2-7): KAGVTQTPRYLIKTRGQQVTLSCSPISGHRSVSWYQQTPGQGLQFLFEYFSETQRNKGNFPGRFSGRQFSNSRSEMNVSTLELGDSALYLCASSTAGSYEQYFGPGTRLTVT.

The V gene is TRBV12-3 or TRBV12-4, the J gene TRBJ2-2; D is possibly TRBD1 (6 bases). This CDR3 comprises 16 residues. Trimming stripped 5 bases from V and 1 base from J, with 14 bases between. The CDR3, as DNA: TGTGCCAGCAGTCAAACAGGGTTCAGGAACACCGGGGAGCTGTTTTTT. Its protein is CASSQTGFRNTGELFF.

This clonotype was counted only a few times. The chain couples TRBV20-1 to TRBJ2-5; D gene ambiguous. V lost 0 bases and J 12 bases, leaving 14 bases between the germline ends. Germline loops: CDR1 DFQATT, CDR2 SNEGSKA (reference sequence). This CDR3 spans 12 amino acids. The CDR3 sequence: CSARESVTAEYF. The CDR3 DNA is TGCAGTGCTAGAGAAAGTGTGACCGCCGAGTACTTC.

This clonotype was found a few times. The chain joins TRBV9 to TRBJ2-7, with D perhaps matching TRBD2 (6 bases). Germline V gene data show CDR1 as SGDLS and CDR2 as YYNGEE. The CDR3 is 12 residues long. The V and J ends lost 5 bases and 7 bases respectively, with 13 bases between them. CDR3 nucleotide sequence: TGTGCCAGCAGGGGGGACTCTGGGGAGCAGTACTTC. Protein: CASRGDSGEQYF.

The rearrangement links TRBV7-6 to TRBJ1-4; D is possibly TRBD1 (5 bases). V lost 1 base and J lost 6, with 9 bases in between. The germline V gene encodes CDR1 SGHVS and CDR2 FNYEAQ. The CDR3 runs 14 residues. The DNA for the CDR3 is TGTGCCAGCAGCTTAGGAGGGGTTGATGAAAAACTGTTTTTT. It encodes CASSLGGVDEKLFF. The variable domain in full, with the rest retrieved from reference TRBV7-6 and TRBJ1-4, is GAGVSQSPRYKVTKRGQDVALRCDPISGHVSLYWYRQALGQGPEFLTYFNYEAQQDKSGLPNDRFSAERPEGSISTLTIQRTEQRDSAMYRCASSLGGVDEKLFFGSGTQLSVL.

This clonotype showed up many times. The V and J genes are TRBV7-9 and TRBJ2-7; tentatively, D is TRBD2 (6 bases). The V end was cut by 11 bases, the J end by 3 bases, with 17 bases between. Germline assignment: CDR1 SEHNR and CDR2 FQNEAQ (reference sequence). CDR3 length: 13 amino acids. For the CDR3, the DNA is TGTGCCGTGGTCCGGGACTCTCACTACGAGCAGTACTTC. Encoded protein: CAVVRDSHYEQYF.

The chain employs TRBV29-1 and TRBJ2-7, with a possible D match to TRBD1 (6 bases). Trimming left V 7 bases short and J 4 bases short, with 17 bases between. From germline, CDR1 is SQVTM and CDR2 ANQGSEA. The CDR3 extends over 13 amino acids. This CDR3 reads CSASKGVLYEQYF. The CDR3 nucleotides read TGCAGCGCCTCGAAGGGGGTCTTATACGAGCAGTACTTC.

The CDR3 protein is CSVSGGPNEQYF. CDR3 bases: TGCAGTGTTTCAGGGGGCCCCAACGAGCAGTACTTC. V gene TRBV20-1 combines with J gene TRBJ2-7; 8 bases agree with TRBD1. CDR1 and CDR2 (germline): DFQATT, SNEGSKA (reference sequence). This CDR3 spans 12 amino acids. V trimming: 7 bases; J trimming: 5 bases; junction bases outside the gene matches: 7.

There are many counts of this clonotype. The chain employs TRBV7-6 and TRBJ2-7; 8 bases map to TRBD2. CDR3 length: 18 amino acids. J gave up 0 bases and V 5 bases, and 15 bases lay outside the gene matches. Germline V gives CDR1 SGHVS, CDR2 FNYEAQ. Here the CDR3 reads CASSPLGLAGPDSYEQYF. The CDR3 DNA reads TGTGCCAGCAGCCCACTGGGTCTAGCGGGTCCAGACTCCTACGAGCAGTACTTC. The whole variable domain, remainder taken from reference TRBV7-6 and TRBJ2-7, is GAGVSQSPRYKVTKRGQDVALRCDPISGHVSLYWYRQALGQGPEFLTYFNYEAQQDKSGLPNDRFSAERPEGSISTLTIQRTEQRDSAMYRCASSPLGLAGPDSYEQYFGPGTRLTVT.

V is TRBV2 and J is TRBJ1-1, with D perhaps TRBD1 (5 bases). The CDR3 consists of 14 residues. From germline, CDR1 is SNHLY and CDR2 FYNNEI. The V end lost 7 bases, the J end lost 1 base, and 13 bases lay between the germline ends. The CDR3 protein is CASKETVSNTEAFF. CDR3 nucleotide sequence: TGTGCCAGCAAAGAGACAGTTTCGAACACTGAAGCTTTCTTT.

The chain links TRBV20-1 to TRBJ2-1; 11 bases align to TRBD1. V trimming: 3 bases; J trimming: 6 bases; junction bases outside the gene matches: 1. The germline V gene encodes CDR1 DFQATT and CDR2 SNEGSKA (reference sequence). The CDR3 loop spans 13 amino acids. CDR3 DNA: TGCAGTGCTAGGGGACAGGGGGTCAATGAGCAGTTCTTC. This codes for CSARGQGVNEQFF.

A few counts support this clonotype. The chain has TRBV6-1 and TRBJ2-1; 16 positions agree with TRBD2. Trimming cost V 8 bases and J 7 bases; bases outside gene matches: 11. Per germline, CDR1 MNHNS and CDR2 SASEGT. CDR3 size: 17 residues. This CDR3 is CASRSGTSGGAANEQFF. CDR3 nucleotides: TGTGCCAGCCGATCCGGGACTAGCGGGGGGGCCGCAAATGAGCAGTTCTTC.

This clonotype showed up many times. This chain uses TRBV4-3 with TRBJ2-2; D possibly matches TRBD1 or TRBD2 (5 bases each). The length of the CDR3 is 15 residues. V was pared by 0 bases and J by 6 bases, with 11 bases between. Germline V gene lookup returns CDR1 LGHNA and CDR2 YSLEER. This CDR3 is CASSQDRWGPGELFF. The CDR3 DNA sequence: TGCGCCAGCAGCCAAGATCGTTGGGGACCCGGGGAGCTGTTTTTT.

The chain links TRBV2 to TRBJ2-3, with 12 bases lining up with TRBD2. Germline CDR1 and CDR2: SNHLY and FYNNEI. Trimming removed 2 bases from V and 8 bases from J; junction bases left unmatched: 2. The CDR3 totals 14 residues. CDR3 residues: CASSELAGGLTQYF. The CDR3 DNA reads as TGTGCCAGCAGTGAACTAGCGGGGGGGCTTACGCAGTATTTT. Complete variable domain (other parts from reference TRBV2 and TRBJ2-3): EPEVTQTPSHQVTQMGQEVILRCVPISNHLYFYWYRQILGQKVEFLVSFYNNEISEKSEIFDDQFSVERPDGSNFTLKIRSTKLEDSAMYFCASSELAGGLTQYFGPGTRLTVL.

This clonotype was observed at least ten times. V is TRBV6-5 and J is TRBJ2-3; D perhaps matches TRBD1 (5 bases). Per the germline V gene, CDR1 is MNHEY and CDR2 is SVGAGI. The CDR3 spans 14 residues. Trimming shortened V by 2 bases and J by 1 base, and 7 bases separated the two germline ends. This CDR3 is CASSYVRGTDTQYF. The DNA of the CDR3 is TGTGCCAGCAGTTACGTCAGGGGCACAGATACGCAGTATTTT.

This clonotype was counted ten times or more. The genes are TRBV29-1 and TRBJ2-7; D is possibly TRBD1 (6 bases). The V gene's germline CDR1 is SQVTM and CDR2 ANQGSEA. This CDR3 region has 12 residues. The V end lost 5 bases, the J end lost 4 bases, and 12 bases lay between the germline ends. The CDR3 region has the DNA TGCAGCGTTCTCCTACAGGGTTACGAGCAGTACTTC. Translating it yields CSVLLQGYEQYF.